These 10 T cell receptor beta chains were sequenced from one sample in a study of response to subunit inactivated influenza vaccine. MiXCR, run by TCRdb on the RT-PCR reads, gives a single entry per CDR3 protein. The table records roughly 460,000 distinct CDR3 sequences, approximately 11% of them present only once. The sequencing used PBMCs from blood, collected about 40 days after vaccination. All receptors derive from a man aged 45-65 years who received an inactivated influenza vaccine.

Written as DNA, the CDR3 is TGTGCCAGCAGCCAATCAGGGCTGGACGGCCACGAGCAGTACTTC. Protein product: CASSQSGLDGHEQYF. V usage is TRBV3-1 and J usage is TRBJ2-7; D possibly corresponds to TRBD1 (5 bases). Germline-derived CDR1 and CDR2 are LGHDT and YNNKEL (reference sequence). Trimming removed 2 bases at V and 5 bases at J, with 16 bases between. CDR3 length equals 15 residues.

The V call is TRBV6-1, the J call TRBJ2-7; 8 positions agree with TRBD2. Losses at the gene ends were 6 bases for V and 0 bases for J; bases not matched to a gene: 13. Germline CDR1 is MNHNS and CDR2 is SASEGT. The CDR3 has 17 residues. The CDR3 reads CASSPAGQRESSYEQYF. DNA of the CDR3: TGTGCCAGCAGCCCGGCTGGGCAGCGGGAGAGCTCCTACGAGCAGTACTTC.

As regards this clonotype: A much larger clone lies one base from this, so it may be a read error. The chain recombines TRBV5-1 with TRBJ2-7, with D possibly TRBD2 on 5 matching bases. Germline V gene sequence: CDR1 SGHRS, CDR2 YFSETQ. CDR3 length: 14 amino acids. V lost 4 bases and J lost 2, with 13 bases in between. The chain's CDR3 is CASSKDLPTYEQYF. CDR3 DNA: TGCGCCAGCAGCAAGGACTTACCGACCTACGAGCAGTACTTC.

The chain employs TRBV9 and TRBJ2-2; TRBD1 might be the D (6 bases). CDR3 length: 16 residues. Looked up from germline, CDR1 is SGDLS and CDR2 is YYNGEE. Trimming stripped 3 bases from V and 4 bases from J, with 16 bases between. CDR3 nucleotides: TGTGCCAGCAGCGCACCCTCGGGACATTTCACCGGGGAGCTGTTTTTT. It translates to CASSAPSGHFTGELFF. Full variable domain (outside the CDR3, taken from reference TRBV9 and TRBJ2-2): DSGVTQTPKHLITATGQRVTLRCSPRSGDLSVYWYQQSLDQGLQFLIQYYNGEERAKGNILERFSAQQFPDLHSELNLSSLELGDSALYFCASSAPSGHFTGELFFGEGSRLTVL.

This chain uses TRBV14 with TRBJ2-1; D gene uncertain. Germline V gene data show CDR1 as SGHDN and CDR2 as FVKESK. Trimming took off 4 bases at V and 12 bases at J, with 13 bases between the two ends. The CDR3 is 12 residues long. The CDR3 DNA is TGTGCCAGCAGCCCCCCAGGATCGGCGCAGTTCTTC. Protein product: CASSPPGSAQFF.

There are a few counts of this clonotype. The V gene is TRBV6-5, the J gene TRBJ2-5; D unresolved. The CDR3 length is 15 residues. V was clipped by 2 bases and J by 9 bases, with 19 bases between them. The germline V gene encodes CDR1 MNHEY and CDR2 SVGAGI. The CDR3 nucleotides are TGTGCCAGCAGTTACCGACCCGGGTCCAACCGGGCCCAGTACTTC. Its protein is CASSYRPGSNRAQYF.

The chain recombines TRBV20-1 with TRBJ2-3; tentatively, D is TRBD1 (5 bases). Germline V CDR1 and CDR2: DFQATT, SNEGSKA (reference sequence). Trimming cost V 5 bases and J 0 bases, with 12 bases left between them. The CDR3 totals 14 residues. CDR3 coding DNA: TGCAGTGCTGGAACAGGAACTAGCACAGATACGCAGTATTTT. It translates to CSAGTGTSTDTQYF.

The chain combines TRBV24-1 with TRBJ2-1; 11 positions match TRBD2. The CDR3 extends over 18 amino acids. Germline CDR1 is KGHDR and CDR2 is SFDVKD. Trimming cost V 6 bases and J 6 bases; bases outside gene matches: 15. CDR3 loop: CATSTYAPLAGVSNEQFF. DNA for the CDR3: TGTGCCACCAGTACCTACGCCCCACTAGCGGGGGTTAGCAATGAGCAGTTCTTC.

To note about this clonotype: It may be a read error: a sequence one base away is much more abundant. This chain connects TRBV20-1 to TRBJ2-5, with TRBD2 as a possible D gene (7 bases). Germline loops: CDR1 DFQATT, CDR2 SNEGSKA (reference sequence). The CDR3 extends over 11 amino acids. CDR3 residues: CSQRGGETHYF. The CDR3, as DNA: TGCAGTCAAAGGGGGGGAGAGACCCACTACTTC.

There are a few counts of this clonotype. The rearrangement joins TRBV12-3 or TRBV12-4 to TRBJ1-5; TRBD1 is a possible D gene (6 bases). The ends were cut back, 2 bases at V and 0 bases at J, with 11 bases in the middle. This CDR3 is built from 16 residues. CDR3 DNA: TGTGCCAGCAGTTTATCAGGGGTAGGTAGCAATCAGCCCCAGCATTTT. Residues: CASSLSGVGSNQPQHF.